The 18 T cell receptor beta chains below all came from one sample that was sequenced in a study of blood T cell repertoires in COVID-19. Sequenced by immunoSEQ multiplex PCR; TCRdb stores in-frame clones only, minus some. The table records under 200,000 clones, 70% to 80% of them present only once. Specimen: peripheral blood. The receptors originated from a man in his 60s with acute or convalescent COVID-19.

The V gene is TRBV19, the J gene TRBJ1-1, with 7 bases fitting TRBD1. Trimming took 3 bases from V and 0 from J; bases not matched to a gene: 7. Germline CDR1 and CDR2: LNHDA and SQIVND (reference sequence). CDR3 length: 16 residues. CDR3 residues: CASSMYPGQLNTEAFF. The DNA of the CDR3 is TGTGCCAGTAGTATGTACCCGGGACAGCTGAACACTGAAGCTTTCTTT.

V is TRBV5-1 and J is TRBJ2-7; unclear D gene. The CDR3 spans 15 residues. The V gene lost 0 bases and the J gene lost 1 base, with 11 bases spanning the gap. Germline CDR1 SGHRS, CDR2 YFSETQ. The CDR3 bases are TGCGCCAGCAGCTTGGGGGCCGACCTATCCTACGAGCAGTACTTC. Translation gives CASSLGADLSYEQYF.

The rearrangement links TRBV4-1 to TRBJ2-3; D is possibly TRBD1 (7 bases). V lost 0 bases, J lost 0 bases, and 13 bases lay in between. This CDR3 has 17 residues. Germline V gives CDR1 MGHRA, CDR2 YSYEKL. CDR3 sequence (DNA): TGCGCCAGCAGCCAAGACCCACAGGGGACTAGCACAGATACGCAGTATTTT. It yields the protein CASSQDPQGTSTDTQYF.

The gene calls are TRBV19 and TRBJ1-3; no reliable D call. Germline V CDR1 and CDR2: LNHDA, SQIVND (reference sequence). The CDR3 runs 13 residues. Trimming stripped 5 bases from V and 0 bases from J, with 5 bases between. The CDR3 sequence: CASSSRSGNTIYF. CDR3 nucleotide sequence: TGTGCCAGTAGTTCGCGCTCTGGAAACACCATATATTTT.

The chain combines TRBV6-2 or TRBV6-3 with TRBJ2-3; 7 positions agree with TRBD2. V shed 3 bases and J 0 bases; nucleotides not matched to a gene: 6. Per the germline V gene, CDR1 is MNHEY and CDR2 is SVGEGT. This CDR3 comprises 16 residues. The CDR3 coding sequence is TGTGCCAGCAGTTATAAAGCGGGGCTTAGCACAGATACGCAGTATTTT. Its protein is CASSYKAGLSTDTQYF.

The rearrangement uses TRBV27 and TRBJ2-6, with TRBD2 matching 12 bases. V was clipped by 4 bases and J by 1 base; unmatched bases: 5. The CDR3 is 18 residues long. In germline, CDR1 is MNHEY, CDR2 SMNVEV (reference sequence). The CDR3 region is CASSSSSGGGSGANVLTF. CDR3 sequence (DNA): TGTGCCAGCAGTTCATCTAGCGGGGGGGGTTCTGGGGCCAACGTCCTGACTTTC.

In nucleotides, the CDR3 is TGTGCCTCCCGGGGGAACACCGGGGAGCTGTTTTTT. Amino acids: CASRGNTGELFF. This chain uses TRBV6-5 with TRBJ2-2; D possibly corresponds to TRBD2 (5 bases). V was cut by 11 bases and J by 1 base, with 8 bases left in between. The CDR3 loop spans 12 amino acids. Per germline, CDR1 MNHEY and CDR2 SVGAGI.

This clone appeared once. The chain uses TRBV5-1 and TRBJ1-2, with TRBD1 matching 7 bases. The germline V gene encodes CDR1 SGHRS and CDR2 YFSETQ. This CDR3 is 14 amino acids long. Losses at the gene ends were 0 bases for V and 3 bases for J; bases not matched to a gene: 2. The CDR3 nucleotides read TGCGCCAGCAGCTTGGTAACAGGGGACTATGGCTACACCTTC. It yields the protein CASSLVTGDYGYTF.

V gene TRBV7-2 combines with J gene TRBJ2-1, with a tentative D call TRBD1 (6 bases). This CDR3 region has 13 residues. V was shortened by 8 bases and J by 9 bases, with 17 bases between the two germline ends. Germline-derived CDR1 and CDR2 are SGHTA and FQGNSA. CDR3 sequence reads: CASSGVGSREQFF. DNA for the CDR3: TGTGCCAGCTCAGGGGTAGGGAGTCGTGAGCAGTTCTTC.

CDR3 in amino acids: CASIAARGRTNTGELFF. DNA of the CDR3: TGTGCCAGCATTGCGGCGCGAGGGAGGACGAACACCGGGGAGCTGTTTTTT. This rearrangement joins TRBV19 to TRBJ2-2; tentatively, D is TRBD2 (6 bases). The CDR3 contains 17 residues. Germline CDR1 reads LNHDA; CDR2 reads SQIVND (reference sequence). The V and J ends lost 9 bases and 0 bases respectively, with 20 bases between them.

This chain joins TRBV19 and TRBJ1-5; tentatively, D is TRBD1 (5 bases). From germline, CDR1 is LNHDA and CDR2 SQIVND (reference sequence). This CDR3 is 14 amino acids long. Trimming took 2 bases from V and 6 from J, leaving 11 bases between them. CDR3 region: CASSIQGVGQPQHF. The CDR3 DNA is TGTGCCAGTAGTATACAGGGTGTTGGTCAGCCCCAGCATTTT.

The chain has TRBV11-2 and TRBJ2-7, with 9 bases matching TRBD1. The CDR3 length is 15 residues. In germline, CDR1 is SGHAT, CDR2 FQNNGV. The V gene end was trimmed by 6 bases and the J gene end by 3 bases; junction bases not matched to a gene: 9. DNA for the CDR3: TGTGCCAGCAGTTCCACCGGACAGGGGAACTACGAGCAGTACTTC. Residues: CASSSTGQGNYEQYF.

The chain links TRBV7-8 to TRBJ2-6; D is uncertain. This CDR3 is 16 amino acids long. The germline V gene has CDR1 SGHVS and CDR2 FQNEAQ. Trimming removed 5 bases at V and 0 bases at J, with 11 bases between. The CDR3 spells CASSPEAVSGANVLTF. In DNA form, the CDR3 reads TGTGCCAGCAGCCCAGAGGCAGTCTCTGGGGCCAACGTCCTGACTTTC.

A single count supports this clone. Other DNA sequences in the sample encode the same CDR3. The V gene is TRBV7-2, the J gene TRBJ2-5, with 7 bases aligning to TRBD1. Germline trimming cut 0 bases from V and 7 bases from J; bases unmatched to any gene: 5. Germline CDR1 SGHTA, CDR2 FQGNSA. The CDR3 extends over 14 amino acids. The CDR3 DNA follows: TGTGCCAGCAGCTTAGCCGACAGGGTTGTGACCCAGTACTTC. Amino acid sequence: CASSLADRVVTQYF.

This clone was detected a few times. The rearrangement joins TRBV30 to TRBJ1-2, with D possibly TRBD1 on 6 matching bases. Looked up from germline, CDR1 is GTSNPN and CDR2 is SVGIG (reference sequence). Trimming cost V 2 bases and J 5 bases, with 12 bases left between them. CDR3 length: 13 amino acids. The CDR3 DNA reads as TGTGCCTGGAGTATTCGGGACATTTATGGCTACACCTTC. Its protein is CAWSIRDIYGYTF.

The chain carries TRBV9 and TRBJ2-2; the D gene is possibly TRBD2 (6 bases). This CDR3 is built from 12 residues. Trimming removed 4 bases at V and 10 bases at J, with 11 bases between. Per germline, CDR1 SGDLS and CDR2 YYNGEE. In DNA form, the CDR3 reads TGTGCCAGCAGCTCCGGACTACTGGAGCTGTTTTTT. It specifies CASSSGLLELFF.

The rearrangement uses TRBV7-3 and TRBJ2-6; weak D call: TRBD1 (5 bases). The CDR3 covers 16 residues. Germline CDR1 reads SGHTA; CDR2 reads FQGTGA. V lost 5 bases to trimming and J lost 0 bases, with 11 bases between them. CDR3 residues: CASSPDSYSGANVLTF. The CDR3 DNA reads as TGTGCCAGCAGCCCAGACAGTTACTCTGGGGCCAACGTCCTGACTTTC. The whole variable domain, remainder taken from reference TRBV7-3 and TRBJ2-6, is GAGVSQTPSNKVTEKGKYVELRCDPISGHTALYWYRQSLGQGPEFLIYFQGTGAADDSGLPNDRFFAVRPEGSVSTLKIQRTERGDSAVYLCASSPDSYSGANVLTFGAGSRLTVL.

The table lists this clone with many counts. The CDR3 is CASSVLENTEAFF. CDR3 in DNA: TGTGCCAGCAGCGTATTAGAGAACACTGAAGCTTTCTTT. The gene calls are TRBV9 and TRBJ1-1; D is ambiguous. Germline V CDR1 and CDR2: SGDLS, YYNGEE. The CDR3 is 13 residues long. The V gene lost 1 base and the J gene lost 1 base, with 5 bases spanning the gap.